This is a list of T cell receptor beta chains from one sample in a study of CD8 T cells in ankylosing spondylitis. A single record per CDR3 protein comes from TCRdb applying MiXCR to the 5' RACE reads. The sample holds roughly 240,000 distinct CDR3 sequences; approximately 30% are singletons and the top ten take roughly 4.2%. The sequencing sample was made of blood, either unsorted or a sorted T cell fraction (not recorded which). The receptors shown here come from a male donor with ankylosing spondylitis or in good health (not recorded which). Both conserved end residues are part of each CDR3.

TRBV4-2	TRBJ2-7	CASSQAGALSHEQYF
TRBV7-6	TRBJ1-1	CASSLIGDREAFF
TRBV12-3/TRBV12-4	TRBJ2-1	CASSPGRTNEQFF
TRBV12-3/TRBV12-4	TRBJ2-5	CASRTGTETQYF
TRBV12-3/TRBV12-4	TRBJ2-7	CASSPYSPYEQYF
TRBV12-3/TRBV12-4	TRBJ1-2	CASTEGRDGYTF
TRBV29-1	TRBJ2-1	CSGTVNEQFF
TRBV29-1	TRBJ2-1	CSVEDRWTGTGDEQFF
TRBV6-1	TRBJ1-1	CASAPQGNTEAFF
TRBV28	TRBJ1-5	CASSLASDRYNQPQHF
TRBV7-9	TRBJ2-2	CASSHGTGNTGELFF
TRBV6-1	TRBJ2-3	CASSLLWTGSSTDTQYF
TRBV12-3/TRBV12-4	TRBJ2-7	CASQTGQGETYEQYF
TRBV10-3	TRBJ2-1	CAISGRLGQAVDEQFF
TRBV6-1	TRBJ1-5	CASKPRGANQPQHF
TRBV4-1	TRBJ1-2	CASSQVSRTRGGYTF
TRBV7-2	TRBJ1-1	CASTTLQGSEAFF